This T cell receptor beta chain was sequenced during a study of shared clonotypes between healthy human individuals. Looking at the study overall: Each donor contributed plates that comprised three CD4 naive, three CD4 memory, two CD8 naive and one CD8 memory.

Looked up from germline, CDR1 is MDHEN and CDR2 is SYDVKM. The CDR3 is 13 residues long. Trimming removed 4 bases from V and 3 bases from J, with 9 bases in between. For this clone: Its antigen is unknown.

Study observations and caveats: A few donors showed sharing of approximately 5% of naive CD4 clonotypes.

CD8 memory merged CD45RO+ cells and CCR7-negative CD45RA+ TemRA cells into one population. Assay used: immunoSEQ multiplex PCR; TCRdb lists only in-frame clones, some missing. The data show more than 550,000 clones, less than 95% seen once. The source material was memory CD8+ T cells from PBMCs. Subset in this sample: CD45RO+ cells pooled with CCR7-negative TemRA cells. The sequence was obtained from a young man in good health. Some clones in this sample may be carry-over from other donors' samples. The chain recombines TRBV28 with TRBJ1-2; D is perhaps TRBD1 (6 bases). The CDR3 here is CASSSGDDYGYTF. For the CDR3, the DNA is TGTGCCAGCAGTTCAGGGGACGACTATGGCTACACCTTC.